The 23 T cell receptor beta chains below all came from one sample that was sequenced in a study of PD-L1 blockade in urothelial cancer. The method was immunoSEQ multiplex PCR; TCRdb's version includes in-frame clones alone and lacks a portion of them. There are approximately 79,000 clones in the sample; over 80% occur only once, and more than 6.5% lies in the top ten. Time point given: pretreatment peripheral blood. Source: PBMCs, taken around atezolizumab (anti-PD-L1) treatment. These TCRs come from a man aged 35-49 years with urothelial cancer.

The V call is TRBV28, the J call TRBJ2-1; tentative D call: TRBD2 (6 bases). The germline gives CDR1 MDHEN, CDR2 SYDVKM. The V end was cut by 3 bases, the J end by 1 base, with 10 bases between. CDR3 length: 15 amino acids. The CDR3 DNA is TGTGCCAGCAGTTTTTTGGCGGGGTCCTACAATGAGCAGTTCTTC. Protein: CASSFLAGSYNEQFF.

The chain carries TRBV14 and TRBJ2-2; D is possibly TRBD2 (5 bases). CDR3 length equals 16 residues. Germline CDR1 SGHDN, CDR2 FVKESK. Trimming left V 6 bases short and J 4 bases short, with 18 bases between. The CDR3 here is CASSTREVRGTGELFF. The CDR3 nucleotides are TGTGCCAGCAGTACTCGGGAAGTCCGTGGCACCGGGGAGCTGTTTTTT.

The rearrangement joins TRBV4-2 to TRBJ2-4; TRBD1 matches at 9 bases. The germline gives CDR1 LGHNA, CDR2 YNFKEQ. The J segment lost 7 bases and the V segment lost 1 base, leaving 8 bases of the junction unmatched. This CDR3 has 16 residues. CDR3 bases: TGTGCCAGCAGCCAAGCCGGGACAGGGATGGGGAACATTCAGTACTTC. It encodes CASSQAGTGMGNIQYF.

The rearrangement joins TRBV5-4 to TRBJ2-3, with 12 nucleotides matching TRBD2. The ends lost 1 base at V and 4 bases at J; junction bases unmatched: 7. Germline CDR1 and CDR2: SGHNT and YYREEE (reference sequence). This CDR3 contains 17 residues. The CDR3 bases are TGTGCCAGCAGCTTGCGGGCTAGCGGGAGGGCCGCAGATACGCAGTATTTT. Protein sequence: CASSLRASGRAADTQYF.

CDR3 bases: TGTGCCTGGACCGGGACAGGCTCCTACGAGCAGTACTTC. The encoded protein is CAWTGTGSYEQYF. J is TRBJ2-7 and V is TRBV30; 8 nucleotides align to TRBD1. Germline CDR1 GTSNPN, CDR2 SVGIG (reference sequence). This CDR3 region has 13 residues. With 4 bases clipped from V and 0 bases from J, the junction kept 2 bases outside the gene matches.

Of note for this clone: Sequence at one end of the junction differs from germline and may be a read error. The chain uses TRBV7-7 and TRBJ2-5, with D perhaps assigned TRBD1 or TRBD2 (6 bases each). Germline assignment: CDR1 SSHAT and CDR2 FNYEAQ (reference sequence). The length of the CDR3 is 14 residues. The CDR3 spells CASSLGGRRETQYF. In DNA, the CDR3 is TGTGCTAGCAGCTTAGGGGGGCGGAGGGAGACCCAGTACTTC.

The table lists this clone with a count of one. The chain has TRBV6-6 and TRBJ1-5; 8 positions match TRBD1. Germline CDR1 and CDR2: MNHNY and SVGAGI (reference sequence). CDR3 length: 15 amino acids. Germline trimming cut 2 bases from V and 6 bases from J; bases unmatched to any gene: 6. CDR3 amino acids: CASSYMQGASQPQHF. CDR3 coding DNA: TGTGCCAGCAGTTACATGCAGGGGGCTTCTCAGCCCCAGCATTTT.

The rearrangement uses TRBV5-4 and TRBJ1-2; weak D call: TRBD1 (6 bases). The germline gives CDR1 SGHNT, CDR2 YYREEE (reference sequence). V gave up 4 bases and J gave up 4 bases, with 17 bases separating them. There are 15 residues in the CDR3. Written as DNA, the CDR3 is TGTGCCAGCAGCCCCCGTAGGGGGGGTCTCTATGGCTACACCTTC. Its protein product is CASSPRRGGLYGYTF.

This clone was seen only once. V and J are TRBV11-2 and TRBJ2-1; the D is unclear. The CDR3 extends over 13 amino acids. Trimming stripped 5 bases from V and 4 bases from J, with 9 bases between. In germline, CDR1 is SGHAT, CDR2 FQNNGV. Here the CDR3 reads CASSPRHYNEQFF. CDR3 nucleotide sequence: TGTGCCAGCAGCCCCCGACATTACAATGAGCAGTTCTTC.

V usage is TRBV9 and J usage is TRBJ2-1; 8 bases align to TRBD1. V was clipped by 5 bases and J by 8 bases; unmatched bases: 9. This CDR3 comprises 14 residues. CDR1 and CDR2 from the germline V gene are SGDLS and YYNGEE. CDR3: CASSRQGIEDEQFF. DNA of the CDR3: TGTGCCAGCAGTAGACAGGGGATAGAAGATGAGCAGTTCTTC.

The chain carries TRBV5-6 and TRBJ1-2; perhaps TRBD1 as D (5 bases). The V end was cut by 4 bases, the J end by 1 base, with 17 bases between. The CDR3 totals 16 residues. The germline gives CDR1 SGHDT, CDR2 YYEEEE. The CDR3 DNA sequence: TGTGCCAGCAGCGGCAGGGTGCCTTTGGTTAACTATGGCTACACCTTC. Amino acids: CASSGRVPLVNYGYTF.

The table lists this clone with a few counts. The V call is TRBV5-5, the J call TRBJ1-1; D uncertain. The ends were cut back, 2 bases at V and 5 bases at J, with 10 bases in the middle. Germline V gene data show CDR1 as SGHKS and CDR2 as YYEKEE (reference sequence). This CDR3 region has 13 residues. CDR3 coding DNA: TGTGCCAGCAGCTTTTTGATAGAGACTGAAGCTTTCTTT. This sequence encodes CASSFLIETEAFF.

The V call is TRBV7-6, the J call TRBJ2-7; 10 bases are a match to TRBD1. CDR1 SGHVS and CDR2 FNYEAQ come from the germline V gene. With 5 bases clipped from V and 12 bases from J, the junction kept 13 bases outside the gene matches. The CDR3 totals 14 residues. The CDR3 loop is CASSLEGDRGFMYF. CDR3 DNA sequence: TGTGCCAGCAGCCTGGAGGGGGACAGGGGCTTTATGTACTTC.

There are a few counts of this clone. The V and J genes are TRBV4-2 and TRBJ1-1; the match to TRBD1 covers 7 bases. The trim removed 5 bases at V and 0 bases at J, leaving 3 bases unmatched. The CDR3 is made up of 14 amino acids. Looked up from germline, CDR1 is LGHNA and CDR2 is YNFKEQ. The CDR3 here is CASSVTGVNTEAFF. The CDR3 DNA is TGTGCCAGCAGCGTTACAGGGGTGAACACTGAAGCTTTCTTT.

The CDR3, as DNA: TGTGCCAGCAGCCAAGATCAGGGGTTGACAGATACGCAGTATTTT. Protein: CASSQDQGLTDTQYF. The chain combines TRBV4-2 with TRBJ2-3, with a tentative D call TRBD1 (6 bases). The germline CDR1 and CDR2 sequences are LGHNA and YNFKEQ. The CDR3 loop spans 15 amino acids. V was cut by 0 bases and J by 3 bases, with 10 bases left in between.

The V gene is TRBV4-3, the J gene TRBJ2-1; 8 nucleotides line up with TRBD2. The germline CDR1 and CDR2 sequences are LGHNA and YSLEER. The CDR3 has 16 amino acids. J was trimmed by 4 bases and V by 1 base; bases with no gene match: 6. This CDR3 is CASSQGGSGDYNEQFF. In DNA, the CDR3 is TGCGCCAGCAGCCAAGGGGGTAGCGGGGATTACAATGAGCAGTTCTTC.

This chain uses TRBV7-9 with TRBJ1-1; 7 positions match TRBD1. The V gene end was trimmed by 2 bases and the J gene end by 8 bases; junction bases not matched to a gene: 5. The germline gives CDR1 SEHNR, CDR2 FQNEAQ (reference sequence). This CDR3 comprises 13 residues. CDR3 loop: CASSLTGVSEAFF. As DNA, the CDR3 is TGTGCCAGCAGCTTAACAGGGGTTTCGGAAGCTTTCTTT.

This clone has a single count. The gene calls are TRBV28 and TRBJ2-1; D ambiguous. Per the germline V gene, CDR1 is MDHEN and CDR2 is SYDVKM. The CDR3 totals 13 residues. Trimming shortened V by 7 bases and J by 4 bases, and 11 bases separated the two germline ends. CDR3 DNA: TGTGCCAGCACCCCTTGGCAGTACAATGAGCAGTTCTTC. Encoded protein: CASTPWQYNEQFF.

The chain employs TRBV15 and TRBJ2-7; D might be TRBD1 (5 bases). Germline CDR1 LNHNV, CDR2 YYDKDF (reference sequence). This CDR3 is 12 amino acids long. V was pared by 1 base and J by 4 bases, with 5 bases between. The chain's CDR3 is CATSRAGYEQYF. CDR3 sequence (DNA): TGTGCCACCAGCAGAGCAGGGTACGAGCAGTACTTC.

A single count supports this clone. The chain joins TRBV6-5 to TRBJ2-7; TRBD1 matches 10 bases. After removal of 2 bases from V and 3 bases from J, the junction contained 4 bases not matched to a gene. CDR3 length equals 15 residues. Looked up from germline, CDR1 is MNHEY and CDR2 is SVGAGI. The CDR3 DNA is TGTGCCAGCAGTTACCAGGACAGGGGGGTCTACGAGCAGTACTTC. Amino acids: CASSYQDRGVYEQYF.

The chain combines TRBV5-1 with TRBJ1-1; D uncertain. The ends were cut back, 0 bases at V and 2 bases at J, with 8 bases in the middle. The germline gives CDR1 SGHRS, CDR2 YFSETQ. The CDR3 totals 14 residues. CDR3 sequence (DNA): TGCGCCAGCAGCTTGGGAGCCTCAAACACTGAAGCTTTCTTT. Its protein is CASSLGASNTEAFF.

This chain links TRBV7-9 with TRBJ2-5; maybe TRBD2 (6 bases). The DNA matches TRBJ2-7 better at its end, which makes the J call doubtful. Germline assignment: CDR1 SEHNR and CDR2 FQNEAQ (reference sequence). The CDR3 loop spans 14 amino acids. The CDR3 is CASSLGGISYEQYF. CDR3 coding DNA: TGTGCCAGCAGCTTGGGGGGTATCTCCTACGAGCAGTACTTC.

V gene TRBV11-2 combines with J gene TRBJ2-2; 10 bases map to TRBD2. CDR3 length: 16 residues. Trimming took 2 bases from V and 6 from J; bases not matched to a gene: 6. Germline CDR1 SGHAT, CDR2 FQNNGV. CDR3 sequence reads: CASSLKLAGAAGELFF. The CDR3 region has the DNA TGTGCCAGCAGCTTAAAGCTAGCGGGAGCCGCCGGGGAGCTGTTTTTT.